A selection of T cell receptor beta chains follows, all from one sample in a study of T cells in Graves' hyperthyroidism and ophthalmopathy. One entry per CDR3 protein, called by TCRdb with MiXCR from the multiplex PCR reads. The repertoire consists of fewer than 450,000 distinct CDR3 sequences, with about 14% occurring once and the leading ten covering 28%. Sample: blood. The source of these receptors is a man aged 45-65 years with Graves' ophthalmopathy. The CDR3 runs from the conserved cysteine through the conserved F or W. Each record gives: J gene, V gene, CDR3 protein.

j_call: TRBJ2-7
v_call: TRBV7-2
cdr3_aa: CASSYNPGYEQYF

j_call: TRBJ1-2
v_call: TRBV12-5
cdr3_aa: CASGLDNYGYTF

j_call: TRBJ2-5
v_call: TRBV29-1
cdr3_aa: CSVMGGNRGMYQETQYF

j_call: TRBJ2-5
v_call: TRBV6-1
cdr3_aa: CASIIWTGETQYF

j_call: TRBJ1-3
v_call: TRBV6-1
cdr3_aa: CASSAVDSYSGNTIYF

j_call: TRBJ2-7
v_call: TRBV6-5
cdr3_aa: CASSYSGPTLHGISKQYF

j_call: TRBJ1-6
v_call: TRBV6-4
cdr3_aa: CASSESGALNNSPLHF

j_call: TRBJ2-3
v_call: TRBV12-3/TRBV12-4
cdr3_aa: CASSFRSSAGTDTQYF

j_call: TRBJ2-1
v_call: TRBV29-1
cdr3_aa: CSTTRGGHEQFF

j_call: TRBJ2-7
v_call: TRBV27
cdr3_aa: CASNYGTGAYEQYF

j_call: TRBJ1-1
v_call: TRBV20-1
cdr3_aa: CSARDLGTENTEAFF

j_call: TRBJ2-5
v_call: TRBV20-1
cdr3_aa: CSASEGSRRETQYF

j_call: TRBJ2-5
v_call: TRBV5-4
cdr3_aa: CASSLVASASKIQETQYF

j_call: TRBJ2-1
v_call: TRBV29-1
cdr3_aa: CSVEEMFGELNYNEQFF

j_call: TRBJ2-7
v_call: TRBV30
cdr3_aa: CAWAAGTGTFYEQYF

j_call: TRBJ2-7
v_call: TRBV3-1
cdr3_aa: CASSQSSGTSPYEQYF

j_call: TRBJ1-5
v_call: TRBV28
cdr3_aa: CASSARARVEGGNQPQHF

j_call: TRBJ1-2
v_call: TRBV30
cdr3_aa: CAWSVGGLNGYTF

j_call: TRBJ2-2
v_call: TRBV10-3
cdr3_aa: CAISARDGELFF

j_call: TRBJ1-2
v_call: TRBV6-1
cdr3_aa: CASSDSSGGDYGYTF

j_call: TRBJ2-3
v_call: TRBV3-1
cdr3_aa: CASSQELADAQYF

j_call: TRBJ2-5
v_call: TRBV6-1
cdr3_aa: CASTGLGGRQETQYF

j_call: TRBJ2-5
v_call: TRBV7-9
cdr3_aa: CASSPALAGSKETQYF

j_call: TRBJ1-4
v_call: TRBV7-9
cdr3_aa: CASSLVGRAATNEKLFF

j_call: TRBJ2-7
v_call: TRBV30
cdr3_aa: CAWSLAGEQYF

j_call: TRBJ1-1
v_call: TRBV6-5
cdr3_aa: CASILPETLNTEAFF

j_call: TRBJ1-1
v_call: TRBV7-9
cdr3_aa: CASSLVGHGVEGFF

j_call: TRBJ2-3
v_call: TRBV11-2
cdr3_aa: CASSLRLAGGTQYF

j_call: TRBJ1-1
v_call: TRBV6-2/TRBV6-3
cdr3_aa: CASNTGGHTEAFF

j_call: TRBJ1-2
v_call: TRBV2
cdr3_aa: CASSEAAGDLYGYTF

j_call: TRBJ1-1
v_call: TRBV13
cdr3_aa: CASSLGRSYTEAFF

j_call: TRBJ2-2
v_call: TRBV6-1
cdr3_aa: CASSEGRERRTGELFF

j_call: TRBJ2-3
v_call: TRBV27
cdr3_aa: CASSLATGPGGVDTQYF

j_call: TRBJ2-7
v_call: TRBV12-3/TRBV12-4
cdr3_aa: CASSPPGGGLFEQYF

j_call: TRBJ2-2
v_call: TRBV7-9
cdr3_aa: CASSFLPNGELFF

j_call: TRBJ2-1
v_call: TRBV20-1
cdr3_aa: CSARDSGRRNEQFF

j_call: TRBJ2-5
v_call: TRBV2
cdr3_aa: CASLPRGKETQYF

j_call: TRBJ2-7
v_call: TRBV20-1
cdr3_aa: CSARDRQPGQLLAYEQYF

j_call: TRBJ1-6
v_call: TRBV4-1
cdr3_aa: CASSLGWTVNSPLHF

j_call: TRBJ1-3
v_call: TRBV5-8
cdr3_aa: CASSGTVSGNTIYF

j_call: TRBJ2-1
v_call: TRBV30
cdr3_aa: CAWSGTSRPRGQFF

j_call: TRBJ1-4
v_call: TRBV30
cdr3_aa: CAWSGTATNEKLFF

j_call: TRBJ2-1
v_call: TRBV24-1
cdr3_aa: CATSDEGLAGAGEQFF

j_call: TRBJ2-7
v_call: TRBV20-1
cdr3_aa: CSARHGDNEQYF

j_call: TRBJ2-7
v_call: TRBV7-3
cdr3_aa: CASSDGYEQYF

j_call: TRBJ2-7
v_call: TRBV20-1
cdr3_aa: CSAPGASGRDEQYF